The 7 T cell receptor beta chains below all came from one sample that was sequenced in a study of blood T cell repertoires in COVID-19. Sequencing used immunoSEQ multiplex PCR; TCRdb keeps in-frame clones, though not all of them. The sample yields about 93,000 clones, roughly 79% seen once. The sequenced sample was peripheral blood. The receptors stem from a human donor in a cohort sampled during active COVID-19.

The chain employs TRBV10-2 and TRBJ2-2, with 7 bases aligning to TRBD2. This CDR3 region has 14 residues. CDR1 and CDR2 (germline): WSHSY, SAAADI. V dropped 10 bases and J dropped 6; count of bases not matched to a gene: 11. CDR3: CATGGGDGSGELFF. The CDR3 bases are TGCGCCACCGGGGGAGGGGATGGATCCGGGGAGCTGTTTTTT.

This clone is medium-sized by share. The genes are TRBV4-1 and TRBJ2-5; D uncertain. Trimming removed 1 base from V and 0 bases from J, with 15 bases in between. The CDR3 is 17 residues long. Germline V gene lookup returns CDR1 MGHRA and CDR2 YSYEKL. This CDR3 is CASSQGLASPYQETQYF. The CDR3 DNA is TGCGCCAGCAGCCAAGGGCTCGCTAGTCCGTACCAAGAGACCCAGTACTTC.

The chain is built from TRBV6-1 and TRBJ1-1; D remains ambiguous. Germline V lookup: CDR1 MNHNS, CDR2 SASEGT. The CDR3 loop spans 12 amino acids. Trimming stripped 1 base from V and 4 bases from J, with 4 bases between. Written as DNA, the CDR3 is TGTGCCAGCAGTGAAGGCGGCACTGAAGCTTTCTTT. Protein: CASSEGGTEAFF.

This clone was seen just once. The rearrangement uses TRBV15 and TRBJ1-3; the D is unclear. The CDR3 is 13 residues long. The germline CDR1 and CDR2 sequences are LNHNV and YYDKDF (reference sequence). Trimming left V 0 bases short and J 10 bases short, with 10 bases between. CDR3 residues: CATSRDEGDTIYF. As DNA, the CDR3 is TGTGCCACCAGCAGAGATGAGGGCGATACCATATATTTT.

V gene TRBV7-8 combines with J gene TRBJ1-3, with a tentative D call TRBD1 (6 bases). Trimming shortened V by 2 bases and J by 1 base, and 12 bases separated the two germline ends. Germline V gene sequence: CDR1 SGHVS, CDR2 FQNEAQ. The CDR3 covers 16 residues. The CDR3 DNA reads as TGTGCCAGCAGCTTAAGTCAGGGGATTTCTGGAAACACCATATATTTT. Encoded protein: CASSLSQGISGNTIYF.

The genes are TRBV5-4 and TRBJ2-5, with 10 positions matching TRBD1. The CDR3 has 15 amino acids. Germline CDR1 is SGHNT and CDR2 is YYREEE (reference sequence). Germline trimming cut 4 bases from V and 2 bases from J; bases unmatched to any gene: 5. CDR3 nucleotides: TGTGCCAGCAGCCCTGGGGGACAGGGGCAAGAGACCCAGTACTTC. Its protein is CASSPGGQGQETQYF.

J is TRBJ1-6 and V is TRBV9, with D perhaps TRBD1 (5 bases). The germline V gene encodes CDR1 SGDLS and CDR2 YYNGEE. This CDR3 is 14 amino acids long. V lost 2 bases to trimming and J lost 6 bases, with 9 bases between them. The CDR3 sequence is CASSVRQTNSPLHF. The CDR3 coding sequence is TGTGCCAGCAGCGTGCGACAGACTAATTCACCCCTCCACTTT.